The 11 T cell receptor beta chains below were found in one sample sequenced in a study of graft-versus-host responses after intestinal transplantation. Antigen specificity for these receptors is unknown. Sequencing was performed with immunoSEQ multiplex PCR; in TCRdb, only in-frame clones are kept and a portion is missing. Of around 97,000 clones in the sample, 93% are singletons; the top ten hold 1.2%. The sample consisted of unstimulated CD8+ T cells sorted from spleen or lymph node cells, taken before intestinal transplant. All receptors derive from a human donor who received an intestinal transplant.

The V gene is TRBV6-5, the J gene TRBJ1-4, with no clear D. Germline-derived CDR1 and CDR2 are MNHEY and SVGAGI. The CDR3 runs 11 residues. Trimming took 7 bases from V and 7 from J, leaving 7 bases between them. CDR3: CASKGGEKLFF. The CDR3 nucleotides read TGTGCCAGCAAGGGAGGTGAAAAACTGTTTTTT.

DNA for the CDR3: TGTGCCTGGAGTGTGGGGACAGGGTGGGCTGAAGCTTTCTTT. Its protein product is CAWSVGTGWAEAFF. This chain connects TRBV30 to TRBJ1-1; 9 bases line up with TRBD1. V gave up 0 bases and J gave up 6 bases; unmatched junction bases: 5. Germline V gene lookup returns CDR1 GTSNPN and CDR2 SVGIG (reference sequence). The CDR3 totals 14 residues.

The rearrangement uses TRBV4-3 and TRBJ1-1; no reliable D call. There are 13 residues in the CDR3. V was trimmed by 0 bases and J by 6 bases, leaving 8 bases between them. CDR1 LGHNA and CDR2 YSLEER come from the germline V gene. CDR3 coding DNA: TGCGCCAGCAGCCAAGATTTCAGTTCTGAAGCTTTCTTT. Its translation is CASSQDFSSEAFF.

This clone turned up a few times. The CDR3 nucleotides read TGCGCCAGCAGCCAAACAAAGGACGGAGCCTACGAGCAGTACTTC. Translating gives CASSQTKDGAYEQYF. The chain employs TRBV4-1 and TRBJ2-7, with no clear D. The CDR3 has 15 residues. Germline V lookup: CDR1 MGHRA, CDR2 YSYEKL. The ends were cut back, 2 bases at V and 2 bases at J, with 13 bases in the middle.

In DNA, the CDR3 is TGTGCCAGCAGCCTGGACGGAACCTACGAGCAGTACTTC. It yields the protein CASSLDGTYEQYF. The chain combines TRBV5-5 with TRBJ2-7; no clear D. CDR1 is SGHKS, CDR2 YYEKEE, per germline (reference sequence). This CDR3 has 13 residues. Trimming left V 4 bases short and J 2 bases short, with 10 bases between.

The chain employs TRBV27 and TRBJ2-7; 9 bases align to TRBD1. Germline loops: CDR1 MNHEY, CDR2 SMNVEV (reference sequence). J gave up 3 bases and V 3 bases, and 9 bases lay outside the gene matches. The CDR3 contains 16 residues. CDR3 amino acids: CASSLGPPGQGYEQYF. CDR3 in DNA: TGTGCCAGCAGTTTGGGGCCCCCGGGACAGGGCTACGAGCAGTACTTC.

This CDR3 is CASSASDRALNEQFF. In DNA, the CDR3 is TGTGCCAGCAGCGCCTCCGACAGGGCTCTTAATGAGCAGTTCTTC. The V call is TRBV9, the J call TRBJ2-1, with 7 bases identical to TRBD1. This CDR3 region has 15 residues. Unmatched junction bases numbered 10, after V lost 3 bases and J lost 7 bases. Germline-derived CDR1 and CDR2 are SGDLS and YYNGEE.

This chain uses TRBV30 with TRBJ1-2; no clear D. Looked up from germline, CDR1 is GTSNPN and CDR2 is SVGIG (reference sequence). The CDR3 has 14 amino acids. Trimming cost V 2 bases and J 4 bases, with 14 bases left between them. The CDR3 loop reads CAWSIRAWGYGYTF. The CDR3 DNA is TGTGCCTGGAGTATAAGGGCGTGGGGCTATGGCTACACCTTC.

This rearrangement joins TRBV9 to TRBJ2-3; 11 bases map to TRBD2. CDR3 length: 18 amino acids. Germline V gives CDR1 SGDLS, CDR2 YYNGEE. Unmatched junction bases numbered 7, after V lost 0 bases and J lost 1 base. The CDR3 nucleotides read TGTGCCAGCAGCGTAGCTCCTAGCGGGGGGCCCGGCACAGATACGCAGTATTTT. This encodes CASSVAPSGGPGTDTQYF.

This clone was seen once. The DNA of the CDR3 is TGTGCCAGCAGCTTAGCGCTCAATATTATAGGCTACACCTTC. Its translation: CASSLALNIIGYTF. The chain recombines TRBV7-8 with TRBJ1-2; no clear D gene. V was shortened by 0 bases and J by 8 bases, with 13 bases between the two germline ends. The length of the CDR3 is 14 residues. Germline loops: CDR1 SGHVS, CDR2 FQNEAQ.

The genes are TRBV6-1 and TRBJ2-6, with 9 bases identical to TRBD1. The CDR3 is 18 amino acids. Germline V gene sequence: CDR1 MNHNS, CDR2 SASEGT. The trim removed 2 bases at V and 9 bases at J, leaving 14 bases unmatched. CDR3 nucleotide sequence: TGTGCCAGCAGTGAAAGACCGGGACAGGGTTTGTTCTACAACGTCCTGACTTTC. It encodes CASSERPGQGLFYNVLTF.